A single sample is the source of the 22 T cell receptor beta chains below, sequenced in a study of cytomegalovirus exposure and HLA in healthy donors. Primers included in the PCR were 60 Vbeta and 13 Jbeta primers. Method: immunoSEQ multiplex PCR; TCRdb's copy keeps in-frame clones and lacks some. The sample has some 91,000 clones; roughly 78% are singletons. Sequenced input: PBMCs. These receptors were obtained from a woman aged 55 to 70 in good health and CMV-seronegative.

The table lists this clone with a few counts. The chain is built from TRBV27 and TRBJ1-2; 8 bases line up with TRBD1. After removal of 6 bases from V and 7 bases from J, the junction contained 7 bases not matched to a gene. The CDR3 has 13 residues. In germline, CDR1 is MNHEY, CDR2 SMNVEV (reference sequence). In DNA, the CDR3 is TGTGCCAGCAGCCGACAGGGGAGGGGTGGCTACACCTTC. It specifies CASSRQGRGGYTF.

V and J are TRBV10-1 and TRBJ2-3; 10 positions match TRBD2. Trimming took 6 bases from V and 10 from J; bases not matched to a gene: 13. This CDR3 contains 15 residues. CDR1 WNHNN and CDR2 SYGVQD come from the germline V gene (reference sequence). In nucleotides, the CDR3 is TGCGCCAGCAGCGAAACAAGCGGGGGGGCCCGGGCGCAGTATTTT. It codes for CASSETSGGARAQYF.

This chain uses TRBV7-2 with TRBJ1-2, with 8 bases fitting TRBD1. Germline assignment: CDR1 SGHTA and CDR2 FQGNSA. V gave up 0 bases and J gave up 7 bases; unmatched junction bases: 7. The CDR3 extends over 15 amino acids. The CDR3, as DNA: TGTGCCAGCAGCTTAGCGTTTGGACAGGGTTTTGGCTACACCTTC. Its translation is CASSLAFGQGFGYTF. Together with reference TRBV7-2 and TRBJ1-2, the CDR3 gives the full variable domain: GAGVSQSPSNKVTEKGKDVELRCDPISGHTALYWYRQSLGQGLEFLIYFQGNSAPDKSGLPSDRFSAERTGGSVSTLTIQRTQQEDSAVYLCASSLAFGQGFGYTFGSGTRLTVV.

This clone was found a few times. This sequence joins TRBV30 and TRBJ1-2, with TRBD1 as a possible D gene (6 bases). The germline V gene has CDR1 GTSNPN and CDR2 SVGIG (reference sequence). With 3 bases removed from V and 4 bases from J, the gap between germline ends came to 15 bases. This CDR3 region has 14 residues. As DNA, the CDR3 is TGTGCCTGGAGGCCTACAGGGTTCGCCTATGGCTACACCTTC. This codes for CAWRPTGFAYGYTF.

In nucleotides, the CDR3 is TGTGCCAGCAGTGACCACAGGGGGCTGTACAATGAGCAGTTCTTC. Protein: CASSDHRGLYNEQFF. The V gene is TRBV6-1, the J gene TRBJ2-1, with 9 nucleotides matching TRBD1. The CDR3 extends over 15 amino acids. Germline CDR1 is MNHNS and CDR2 is SASEGT. Unmatched junction bases numbered 4, after V lost 3 bases and J lost 4 bases.

V gene TRBV4-3 combines with J gene TRBJ1-4; 10 nucleotides match TRBD1. Germline V lookup: CDR1 LGHNA, CDR2 YSLEER. Trimming at V came to 0 bases and at J to 4 bases, leaving 5 bases not matched to a gene. CDR3 size: 17 residues. This chain's CDR3 is CASSQERGTGVNEKLFF. Written as DNA, the CDR3 is TGCGCCAGCAGCCAAGAACGAGGGACAGGGGTTAATGAAAAACTGTTTTTT.

The table lists this clone with a count of one. The chain couples TRBV2 to TRBJ2-5; possible D gene TRBD1, 6 bases. The V gene lost 11 bases and the J gene lost 2 bases, with 9 bases spanning the gap. From germline, CDR1 is SNHLY and CDR2 FYNNEI. The CDR3 totals 11 residues. CDR3 nucleotide sequence: TGTGCCGGAACAGGGCAAGAGACCCAGTACTTC. Amino acids: CAGTGQETQYF. Based on the CDR3 plus reference TRBV2 and TRBJ2-5, the full variable domain is EPEVTQTPSHQVTQMGQEVILRCVPISNHLYFYWYRQILGQKVEFLVSFYNNEISEKSEIFDDQFSVERPDGSNFTLKIRSTKLEDSAMYFCAGTGQETQYFGPGTRLLVL.

V is TRBV11-2 and J is TRBJ2-7; D remains ambiguous. Germline values: CDR1 SGHAT, CDR2 FQNNGV. V was cut by 4 bases and J by 2 bases, with 3 bases left in between. This CDR3 comprises 11 residues. As DNA, the CDR3 is TGTGCCAGCAGCTCCGCCTACGAGCAGTACTTC. Amino acid sequence: CASSSAYEQYF. The complete variable domain, with remaining parts taken from reference TRBV11-2 and TRBJ2-7, reads EAGVAQSPRYKIIEKRQSVAFWCNPISGHATLYWYQQILGQGPKLLIQFQNNGVVDDSQLPKDRFSAERLKGVDSTLKIQPAKLEDSAVYLCASSSAYEQYFGPGTRLTVT.

This clone was found a few times. The chain is built from TRBV4-3 and TRBJ1-3; 7 positions match TRBD1. CDR3 size: 15 residues. Germline values: CDR1 LGHNA, CDR2 YSLEER. The V and J ends lost 3 bases and 2 bases, in that order; junction bases with no gene match: 4. Here the CDR3 reads CASSQATGPGNTIYF. CDR3 bases: TGCGCCAGCAGCCAGGCGACAGGGCCTGGAAACACCATATATTTT.

This clone was picked up a small number of times. Other DNA sequences from this sample encode an identical CDR3 as well. The chain recombines TRBV7-2 with TRBJ1-2; 10 nucleotides match TRBD1. This CDR3 comprises 14 residues. Trimming at V came to 5 bases and at J to 2 bases, leaving 2 bases not matched to a gene. CDR1 SGHTA and CDR2 FQGNSA come from the germline V gene. The DNA of the CDR3 is TGTGCCAGCAGCCTGGGACAGGGGAACTATGGCTACACCTTC. Its protein is CASSLGQGNYGYTF.

The rearrangement joins TRBV5-1 to TRBJ1-2; a weak D match, TRBD1 (5 bases). The germline gives CDR1 SGHRS, CDR2 YFSETQ. The CDR3 spans 15 residues. V was cut by 0 bases and J by 3 bases, with 12 bases left in between. The CDR3 protein is CASSLEGRGDYGYTF. For the CDR3, the DNA is TGCGCCAGCAGCTTGGAGGGCCGGGGGGACTATGGCTACACCTTC. Using reference TRBV5-1 and TRBJ1-2 for the parts outside the CDR3, the full variable domain is KAGVTQTPRYLIKTRGQQVTLSCSPISGHRSVSWYQQTPGQGLQFLFEYFSETQRNKGNFPGRFSGRQFSNSRSEMNVSTLELGDSALYLCASSLEGRGDYGYTFGSGTRLTVV.

The chain has TRBV5-6 and TRBJ2-2; 7 positions agree with TRBD1. Germline CDR1 reads SGHDT; CDR2 reads YYEEEE. The length of the CDR3 is 15 residues. The V gene end was trimmed by 5 bases and the J gene end by 3 bases; junction bases not matched to a gene: 7. The CDR3 DNA reads as TGTGCCAGCAGACCCCGGGACAGAGACACCGGGGAGCTGTTTTTT. It yields the protein CASRPRDRDTGELFF.

The sample holds a few counts of this clone. The chain links TRBV2 to TRBJ2-1; maybe TRBD1 (5 bases). Looked up from germline, CDR1 is SNHLY and CDR2 is FYNNEI. There are 12 residues in the CDR3. V shed 5 bases and J shed 10 bases, with 12 bases lying between them. The CDR3 nucleotides are TGTGCCAGCAGTACAGGTCCCGGGGAGCAGTTCTTC. It codes for CASSTGPGEQFF.

This chain links TRBV19 with TRBJ2-7, with D perhaps TRBD2 (5 bases). Germline V gene data show CDR1 as LNHDA and CDR2 as SQIVND (reference sequence). The CDR3 has 16 residues. Trimming removed 5 bases at V and 0 bases at J, with 17 bases between. The CDR3 region is CASSVGLGPGSYEQYF. The CDR3, as DNA: TGTGCCAGTAGTGTCGGACTGGGCCCGGGCTCCTACGAGCAGTACTTC.

The V and J genes are TRBV9 and TRBJ1-2; D perhaps matches TRBD1 (5 bases). Trimming left V 4 bases short and J 4 bases short, with 29 bases between. The CDR3 consists of 19 residues. The germline CDR1 and CDR2 sequences are SGDLS and YYNGEE. The CDR3 loop reads CASSLQIGQGSVLGYGYTF. The CDR3, as DNA: TGTGCCAGCAGCCTCCAGATCGGTCAGGGTTCCGTACTTGGCTATGGCTACACCTTC.

J is TRBJ2-5 and V is TRBV30, with a possible D match to TRBD2 (5 bases). CDR3 length: 16 residues. The germline V gene has CDR1 GTSNPN and CDR2 SVGIG (reference sequence). V gave up 4 bases and J gave up 1 base, with 19 bases separating them. CDR3 amino acids: CAWTLGPHRGQETQYF. CDR3 bases: TGTGCCTGGACTTTGGGCCCCCATCGGGGCCAAGAGACCCAGTACTTC.

This rearrangement joins TRBV2 to TRBJ2-7; TRBD2 aligns across 9 bases. Unmatched junction bases numbered 5, after V lost 6 bases and J lost 2 bases. CDR1 SNHLY and CDR2 FYNNEI come from the germline V gene. The CDR3 extends over 14 amino acids. The CDR3 DNA is TGTGCCAGCAGGGTAGCGGGGGCTACCTACGAGCAGTACTTC. As protein: CASRVAGATYEQYF.

The chain recombines TRBV11-3 with TRBJ2-7, with D possibly being TRBD1 (5 bases). The CDR3 loop spans 15 amino acids. CDR1 SGHNT and CDR2 YENEEA come from the germline V gene. V dropped 0 bases and J dropped 2 bases, with 11 bases sitting between them. Here the CDR3 reads CASSLDRREAYEQYF. The CDR3 DNA reads as TGTGCCAGCAGCTTAGACCGCAGGGAAGCCTACGAGCAGTACTTC.

J is TRBJ2-2 and V is TRBV19, with 14 positions matching TRBD2. The CDR3 has 15 amino acids. The V segment lost 6 bases and the J segment 5 bases; nucleotides outside the gene matches: 2. Germline CDR1 and CDR2: LNHDA and SQIVND (reference sequence). The CDR3 sequence is CASRTSGRETGELFF. The CDR3 DNA sequence: TGTGCCAGTAGGACTAGCGGGAGGGAAACCGGGGAGCTGTTTTTT.

The chain has TRBV7-2 and TRBJ2-1; TRBD2 matches at 8 bases. Germline values: CDR1 SGHTA, CDR2 FQGNSA. The CDR3 sequence is 16 residues long. The junction had 11 bases not matched to a gene; V was cut back by 6 bases and J by 4 bases. CDR3 bases: TGTGCCAGCAGATTTCTTCATAGCGGGGAGTACAATGAGCAGTTCTTC. Its translation: CASRFLHSGEYNEQFF.

The chain couples TRBV1 to TRBJ2-7; the listed D gene, TRBD2, was not tested against the DNA. TRBV1 has pseudogene status. CDR3 size: 12 residues. This chain's CDR3 is CTSSHSGGEQYF. For the CDR3, the DNA is TGCACCAGCAGCCACAGCGGGGGTGAGCAGTACTTC.

Notes on this clone: The sample has other DNA sequences that encode this CDR3 too. The chain joins TRBV19 to TRBJ2-3; possibly TRBD2 for D (5 bases). Germline-derived CDR1 and CDR2 are LNHDA and SQIVND (reference sequence). V gave up 3 bases and J gave up 6 bases, with 7 bases separating them. CDR3 length: 12 residues. CDR3: CASSIGGDTQYF. For the CDR3, the DNA is TGTGCCAGTAGTATCGGCGGGGATACGCAGTATTTT.